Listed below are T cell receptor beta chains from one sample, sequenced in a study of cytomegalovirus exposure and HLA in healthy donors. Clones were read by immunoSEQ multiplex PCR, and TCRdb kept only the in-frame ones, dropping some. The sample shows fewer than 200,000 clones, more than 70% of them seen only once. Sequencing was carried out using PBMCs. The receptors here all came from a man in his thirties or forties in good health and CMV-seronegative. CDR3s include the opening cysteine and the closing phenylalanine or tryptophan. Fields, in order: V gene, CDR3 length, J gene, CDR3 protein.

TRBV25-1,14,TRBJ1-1,CASSELTGRTEAFF
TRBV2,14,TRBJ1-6,CASSEAGGQSPLHF
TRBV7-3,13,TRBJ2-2,CASASGGTGELFF
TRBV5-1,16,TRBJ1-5,CASSLGGMRDNQPQHF
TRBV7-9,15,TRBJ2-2,CASSPRGSKYGELFF
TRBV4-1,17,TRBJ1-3,CASSQDLEGAGGNTIYF
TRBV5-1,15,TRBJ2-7,CASSLIQTGTSEQYF
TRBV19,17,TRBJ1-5,CASSIDSPSGENQPQHF
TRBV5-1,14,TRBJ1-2,CASSLEGQGKGYTF
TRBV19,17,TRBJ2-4,CASSPETGALAKNIQYF
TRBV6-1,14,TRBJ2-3,CASTSRGETDTQYF
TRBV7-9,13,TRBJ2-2,CASSPTYTGELFF
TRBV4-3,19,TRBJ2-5,CASSQDSPGTSGPQETQYF
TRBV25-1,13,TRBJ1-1,CASSEYRGLEAFF
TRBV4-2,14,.,CASSQDRQSYEQYF
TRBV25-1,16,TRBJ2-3,CASSDTGGSGTDTQYF
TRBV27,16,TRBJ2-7,CASSPEDREAFYEQYF
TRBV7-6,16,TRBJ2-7,CASSRQPPGGQQQQYF
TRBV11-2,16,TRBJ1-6,CASSLRVWGDNSPLHF
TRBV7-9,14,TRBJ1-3,CASSLSAAGNTIYF
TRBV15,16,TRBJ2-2,CATSRGTGISPGELFF
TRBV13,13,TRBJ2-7,CASNRDRGYEQYF
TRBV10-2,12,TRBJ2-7,CATYTGGYEQYF
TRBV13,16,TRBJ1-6,CASSLSGSRINSPLHF
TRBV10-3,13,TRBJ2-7,CAIRDLDGYEQYF
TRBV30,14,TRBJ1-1,CAWSVMGARTEAFF
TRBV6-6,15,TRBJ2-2,CASSYDGENTGELFF
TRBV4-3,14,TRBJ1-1,CASSQDRVNTEAFF
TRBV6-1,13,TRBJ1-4,CASSDQEPEKLFF
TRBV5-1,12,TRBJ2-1,CASSFATGEQFF
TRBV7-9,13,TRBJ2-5,CASSRKQGETQYF
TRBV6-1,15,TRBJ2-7,CASSSKPGQAGEQYF
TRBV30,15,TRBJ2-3,CAWSVGAGVTDTQYF
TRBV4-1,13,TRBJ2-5,CASSQVGAKLKDF
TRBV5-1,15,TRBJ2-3,CASSLRGTGRDTQYF
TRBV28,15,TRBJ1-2,CASSKTSPRNYGYTF
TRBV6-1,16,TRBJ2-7,CASSEAASGGQYEQYF
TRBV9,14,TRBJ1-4,CASSRGATNEKLFF
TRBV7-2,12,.,CASSFASYEQYF
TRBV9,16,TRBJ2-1,CASSVVGTSGSNEQFF
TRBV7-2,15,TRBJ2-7,CASSLGLAGGYEQYF
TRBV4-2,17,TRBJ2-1,CASSQERGGGSYNEQFF
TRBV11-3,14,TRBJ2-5,CASSLMAGEETQYF